The entry below describes one T cell receptor beta chain. This CDR3 contains 16 residues. V was pared by 1 base and J by 0 bases, with 10 bases between. Germline CDR1 and CDR2: LGHNA and YSLEER. The sample comes from a study of graft-versus-host responses after intestinal transplantation. Background on the study: Each patient got anti-thymocyte globulin induction, then tacrolimus and steroids for around three years.

Some clones are missing from TCRdb's copy, which holds only in-frame ones; the method was immunoSEQ multiplex PCR. The table has 13,000 or so clones, around 30% seen once; the top ten hold approximately 3.2%. Plating combined 200,000 CFSE-labeled responder cells with 200,000 irradiated, violet-dye-labeled stimulator cells. Sequenced material: alloreactive CD8+ T cells from a mixed lymphocyte reaction culture, taken before intestinal transplant. Subset here: CFSE-low proliferating T cells sorted from roughly six-day pre-transplant mixed lymphocyte reaction (GvH or HvG direction). The receptor comes from a human patient who received an intestinal transplant. The J gene is TRBJ1-5, the V gene TRBV4-3; D is unresolved. In nucleotides, the CDR3 is TGCGCCAGCAGCCAAGTGGAGACCTATAGCAATCAGCCCCAGCATTTT. It is translated as CASSQVETYSNQPQHF.